The present T cell receptor (beta chain) was sequenced within a study of blood T cell repertoires in COVID-19. CDR1 and CDR2 from the germline V gene are LNHDA and SQIVND (reference sequence). The CDR3 sequence is 14 residues long. The V end lost 0 bases, the J end lost 2 bases, and 7 bases lay between the germline ends. Here immunoSEQ multiplex PCR was the method, and the copy in TCRdb shows in-frame clones only, minus some. The table records 330,000 or so clones, 89% of them present only once. The receptor was isolated from a woman aged 55-69 years with COVID-19, enrolled during active disease. Sequenced: peripheral blood. This chain joins TRBV19 and TRBJ1-2; D may be TRBD1 (6 bases). The CDR3 reads CASSIDRGNYGYTF. The CDR3 coding sequence is TGTGCCAGTAGTATAGACAGGGGCAACTATGGCTACACCTTC.